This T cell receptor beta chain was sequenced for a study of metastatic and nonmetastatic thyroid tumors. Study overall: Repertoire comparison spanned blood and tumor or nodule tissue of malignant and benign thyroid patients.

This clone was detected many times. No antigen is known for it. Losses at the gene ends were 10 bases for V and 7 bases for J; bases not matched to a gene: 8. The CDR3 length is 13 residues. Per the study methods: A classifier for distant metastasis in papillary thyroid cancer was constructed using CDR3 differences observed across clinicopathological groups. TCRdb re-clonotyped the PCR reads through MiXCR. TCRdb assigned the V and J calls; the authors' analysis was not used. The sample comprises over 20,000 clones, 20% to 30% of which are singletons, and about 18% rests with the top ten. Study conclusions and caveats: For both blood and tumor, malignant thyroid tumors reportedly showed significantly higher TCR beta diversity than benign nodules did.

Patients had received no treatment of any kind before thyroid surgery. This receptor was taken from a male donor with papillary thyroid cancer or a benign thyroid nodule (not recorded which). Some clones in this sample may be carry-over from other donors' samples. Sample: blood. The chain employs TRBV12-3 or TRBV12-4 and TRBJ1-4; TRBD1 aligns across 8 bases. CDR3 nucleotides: TGTGCCAACAGAACGACAGGGGTTGAAAAACTGTTTTTT. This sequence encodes CANRTTGVEKLFF.